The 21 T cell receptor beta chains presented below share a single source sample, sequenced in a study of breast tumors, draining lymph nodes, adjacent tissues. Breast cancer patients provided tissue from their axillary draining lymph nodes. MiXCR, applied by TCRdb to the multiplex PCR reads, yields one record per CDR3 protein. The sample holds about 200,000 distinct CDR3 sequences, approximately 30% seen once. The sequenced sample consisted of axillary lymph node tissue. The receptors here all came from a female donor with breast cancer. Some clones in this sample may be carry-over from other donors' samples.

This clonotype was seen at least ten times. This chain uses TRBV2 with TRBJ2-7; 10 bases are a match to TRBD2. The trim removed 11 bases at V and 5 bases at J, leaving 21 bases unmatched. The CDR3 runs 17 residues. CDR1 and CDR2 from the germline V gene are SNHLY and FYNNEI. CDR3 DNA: TGTGCCCGTCGGCCCCGCGAGGGGTCTAGCGGGGGCCACGAGCAGTACTTC. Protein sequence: CARRPREGSSGGHEQYF.

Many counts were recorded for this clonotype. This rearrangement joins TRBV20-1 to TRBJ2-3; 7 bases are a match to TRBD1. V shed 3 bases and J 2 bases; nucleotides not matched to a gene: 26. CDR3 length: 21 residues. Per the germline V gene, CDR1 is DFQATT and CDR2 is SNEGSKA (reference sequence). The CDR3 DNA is TGCAGTGCTAGTTTCCGTACTAGATCCCGCCAGGGGGTACCGAACACAGATACGCAGTATTTT. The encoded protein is CSASFRTRSRQGVPNTDTQYF.

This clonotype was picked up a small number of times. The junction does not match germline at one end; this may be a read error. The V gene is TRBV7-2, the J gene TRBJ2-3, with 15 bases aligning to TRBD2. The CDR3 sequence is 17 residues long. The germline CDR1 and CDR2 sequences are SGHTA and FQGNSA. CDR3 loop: CASSLGLAGGRTDPQYF. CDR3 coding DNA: TGTGCCAGCAGCCTGGGACTAGCGGGAGGCCGCACAGATCCGCAGTATTTT.

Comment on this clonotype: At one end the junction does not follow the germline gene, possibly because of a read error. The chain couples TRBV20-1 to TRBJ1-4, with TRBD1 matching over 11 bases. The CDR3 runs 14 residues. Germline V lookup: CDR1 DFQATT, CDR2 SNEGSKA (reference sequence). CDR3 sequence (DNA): TGCAGTGCTGGACAGGGGGCAACTAATGCAAAACTGTTTTTT. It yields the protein CSAGQGATNAKLFF.

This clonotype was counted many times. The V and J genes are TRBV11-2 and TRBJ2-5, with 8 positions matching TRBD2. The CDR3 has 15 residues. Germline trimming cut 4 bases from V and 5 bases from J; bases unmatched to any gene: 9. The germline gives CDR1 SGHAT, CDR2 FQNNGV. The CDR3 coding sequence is TGTGCCAGCAGCTCGAGCGGGGGAACGACGGAGACCCAGTACTTC. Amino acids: CASSSSGGTTETQYF.

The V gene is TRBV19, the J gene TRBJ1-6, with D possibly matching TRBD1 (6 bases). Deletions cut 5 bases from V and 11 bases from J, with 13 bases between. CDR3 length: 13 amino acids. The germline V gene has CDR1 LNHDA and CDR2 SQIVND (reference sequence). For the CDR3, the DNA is TGTGCCAGTAGTGGTGCTAGGGGGACACCCCTCCACTTT. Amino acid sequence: CASSGARGTPLHF. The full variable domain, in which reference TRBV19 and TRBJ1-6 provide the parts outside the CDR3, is DGGITQSPKYLFRKEGQNVTLSCEQNLNHDAMYWYRQDPGQGLRLIYYSQIVNDFQKGDIAEGYSVSREKKESFPLTVTSAQKNPTAFYLCASSGARGTPLHFGNGTRLTVT.

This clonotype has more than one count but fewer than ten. For the CDR3, the DNA is TGTGCCAGCAGCCCAGACAGGGTGGGTGGGGAAGCTTTCTTT. Its protein is CASSPDRVGGEAFF. V and J are TRBV7-9 and TRBJ1-1; 7 bases are shared with TRBD1. This CDR3 comprises 14 residues. V gave up 5 bases and J gave up 8 bases; unmatched junction bases: 11. The germline gives CDR1 SEHNR, CDR2 FQNEAQ (reference sequence).

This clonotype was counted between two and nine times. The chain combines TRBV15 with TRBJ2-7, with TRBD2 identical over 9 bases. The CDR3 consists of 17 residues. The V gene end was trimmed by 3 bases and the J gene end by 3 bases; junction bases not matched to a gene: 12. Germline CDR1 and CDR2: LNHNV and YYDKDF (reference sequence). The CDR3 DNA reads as TGTGCCACCAGCAGCCAAGATCCTAGCGGGACCTACTACGAGCAGTACTTC. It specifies CATSSQDPSGTYYEQYF.

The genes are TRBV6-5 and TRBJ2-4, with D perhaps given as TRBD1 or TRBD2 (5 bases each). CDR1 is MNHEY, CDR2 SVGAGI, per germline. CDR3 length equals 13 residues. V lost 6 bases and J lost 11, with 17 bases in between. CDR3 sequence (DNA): TGTGCCAGCAGCCCACCGGGGCAGCCGTTTCAGTACTTC. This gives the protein CASSPPGQPFQYF.

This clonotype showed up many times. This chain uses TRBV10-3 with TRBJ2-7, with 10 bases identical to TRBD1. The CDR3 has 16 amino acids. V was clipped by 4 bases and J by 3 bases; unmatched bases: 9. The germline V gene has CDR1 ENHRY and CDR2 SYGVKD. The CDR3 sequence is CAISGVGTGVDYEQYF. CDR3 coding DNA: TGTGCCATCAGTGGAGTGGGGACAGGGGTTGACTACGAGCAGTACTTC.

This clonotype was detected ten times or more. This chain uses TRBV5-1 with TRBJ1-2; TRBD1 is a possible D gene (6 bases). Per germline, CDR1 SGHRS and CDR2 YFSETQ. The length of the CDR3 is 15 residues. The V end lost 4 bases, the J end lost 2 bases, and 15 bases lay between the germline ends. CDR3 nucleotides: TGCGCCAGCAGCCCCTTGGGGACACCGAACTATGGCTACACCTTC. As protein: CASSPLGTPNYGYTF.

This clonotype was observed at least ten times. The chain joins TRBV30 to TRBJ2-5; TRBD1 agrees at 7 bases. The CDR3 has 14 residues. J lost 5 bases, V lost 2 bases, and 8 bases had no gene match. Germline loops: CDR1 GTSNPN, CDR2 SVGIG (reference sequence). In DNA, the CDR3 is TGTGCCTGGAGTATACAGGGGATAGGGGAGACCCAGTACTTC. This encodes CAWSIQGIGETQYF.

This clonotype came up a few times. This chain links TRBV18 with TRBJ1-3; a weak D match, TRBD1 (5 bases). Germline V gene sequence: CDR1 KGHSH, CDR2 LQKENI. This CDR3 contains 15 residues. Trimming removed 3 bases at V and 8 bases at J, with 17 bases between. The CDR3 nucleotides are TGTGCCAGCTCACCGACGGGACCCCCCCTAGACACCATATATTTT. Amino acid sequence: CASSPTGPPLDTIYF. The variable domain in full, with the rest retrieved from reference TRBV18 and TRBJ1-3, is NAGVMQNPRHLVRRRGQEARLRCSPMKGHSHVYWYRQLPEEGLKFMVYLQKENIIDESGMPKERFSAEFPKEGPSILRIQQVVRGDSAAYFCASSPTGPPLDTIYFGEGSWLTVV.

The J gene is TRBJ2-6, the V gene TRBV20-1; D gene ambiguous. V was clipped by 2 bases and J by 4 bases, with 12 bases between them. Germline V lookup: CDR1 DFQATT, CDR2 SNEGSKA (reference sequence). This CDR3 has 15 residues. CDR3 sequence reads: CSARPTYPGANVLTF. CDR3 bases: TGCAGTGCTAGACCTACTTATCCGGGGGCCAACGTCCTGACTTTC.

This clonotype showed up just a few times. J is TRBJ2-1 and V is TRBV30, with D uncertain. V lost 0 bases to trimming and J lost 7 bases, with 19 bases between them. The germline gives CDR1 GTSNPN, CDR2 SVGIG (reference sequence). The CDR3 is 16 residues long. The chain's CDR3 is CAWSVRFSRTQNEQFF. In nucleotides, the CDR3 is TGTGCCTGGAGTGTACGGTTTTCGCGCACACAGAATGAGCAGTTCTTC.

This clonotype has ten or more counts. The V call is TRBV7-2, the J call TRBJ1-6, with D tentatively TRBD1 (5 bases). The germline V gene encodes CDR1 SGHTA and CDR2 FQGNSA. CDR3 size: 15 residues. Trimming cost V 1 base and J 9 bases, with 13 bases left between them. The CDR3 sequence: CASSLDKGKGSPLHF. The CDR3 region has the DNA TGTGCCAGCAGCTTAGACAAGGGGAAGGGTTCACCCCTCCACTTT.

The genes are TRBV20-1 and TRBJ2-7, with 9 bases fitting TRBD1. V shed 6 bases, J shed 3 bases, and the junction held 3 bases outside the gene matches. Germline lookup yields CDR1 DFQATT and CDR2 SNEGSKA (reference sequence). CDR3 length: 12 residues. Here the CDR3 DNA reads TGCAGTGCGCCGGGACAGGGCTACGAGCAGTACTTC. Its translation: CSAPGQGYEQYF.

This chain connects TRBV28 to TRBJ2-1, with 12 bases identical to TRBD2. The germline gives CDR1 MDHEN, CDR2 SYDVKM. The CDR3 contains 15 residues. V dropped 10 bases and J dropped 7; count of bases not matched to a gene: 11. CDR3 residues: CAIFPRTSGKNEQFF. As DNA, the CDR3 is TGTGCCATTTTTCCTAGGACTAGCGGGAAGAATGAGCAGTTCTTC.

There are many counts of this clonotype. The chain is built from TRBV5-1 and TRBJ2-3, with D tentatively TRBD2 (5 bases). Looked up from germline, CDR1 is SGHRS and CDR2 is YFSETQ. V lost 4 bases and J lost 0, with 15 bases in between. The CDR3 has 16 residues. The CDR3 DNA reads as TGCGCCAGCAGCGTCGGGTCCTCGGGAAGCACAGATACGCAGTATTTT. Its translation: CASSVGSSGSTDTQYF.

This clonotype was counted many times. The CDR3 reads CASSPQGVSNQPQHF. CDR3 coding DNA: TGTGCCAGCAGCCCCCAGGGAGTTAGCAATCAGCCCCAGCATTTT. The V call is TRBV6-2 or TRBV6-3, the J call TRBJ1-5; D perhaps matches TRBD1 (5 bases). Germline CDR1 reads MNHEY; CDR2 reads SVGEGT. The CDR3 extends over 15 amino acids. Trimming took off 6 bases at V and 0 bases at J, with 12 bases between the two ends.

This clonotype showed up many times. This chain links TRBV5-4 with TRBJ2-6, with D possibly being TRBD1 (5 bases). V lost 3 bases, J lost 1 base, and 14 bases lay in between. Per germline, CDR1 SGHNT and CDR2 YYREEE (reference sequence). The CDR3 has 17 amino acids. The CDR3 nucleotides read TGTGCCAGCAGCTCGGACACCTCCCGGTCTGGGGCCAACGTCCTGACTTTC. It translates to CASSSDTSRSGANVLTF.